This entry features one TCR beta chain sequence. Germline CDR1 MNHEY, CDR2 SMNVEV (reference sequence). The CDR3 sequence is 14 residues long. V shed 6 bases and J 5 bases; nucleotides not matched to a gene: 6. This specimen belongs to a study of blood T cell repertoires in COVID-19. Some clones are missing from TCRdb's copy, which holds only in-frame ones; the method was immunoSEQ multiplex PCR. The sample includes approximately 80,000 clones, roughly 91% of them seen just once. The chain has TRBV27 and TRBJ2-4; TRBD1 aligns across 8 bases. This TCR was recovered from a woman aged 50 to 60 in a cohort sampled during active COVID-19. The sample was peripheral blood. CDR3 residues: CASSFQGAENIQYF. CDR3 nucleotides: TGTGCCAGCAGCTTTCAGGGGGCGGAAAACATTCAGTACTTC.